The T cell receptor beta chain described here comes from a study of blood T cell repertoires in COVID-19. Study-wide background: Acute-phase and convalescent COVID-19 samples originated in the United States, Italy and Spain.

Profiled with immunoSEQ multiplex PCR; TCRdb holds only in-frame clones, not every one. The repertoire consists of fewer than 200,000 clones, with 88% occurring once and the leading ten covering roughly 9%. Sample: PBMCs or T cells enriched from blood (not recorded which). The receptor's source is a woman aged 18-29 years who had recovered from COVID-19.

CDR3 nucleotide sequence: TGTGCCAGCGGATTGGACAGCTCCCATGGGGTATGGTATGGCTACACCTTC. Encoded protein: CASGLDSSHGVWYGYTF. This chain links TRBV9 with TRBJ1-2, with a possible D match to TRBD1 (6 bases). The CDR3 extends over 17 amino acids. V lost 7 bases, J lost 5 bases, and 27 bases lay in between. Germline V gene data show CDR1 as SGDLS and CDR2 as YYNGEE. The full variable domain, rest sourced from reference TRBV9 and TRBJ1-2, is DSGVTQTPKHLITATGQRVTLRCSPRSGDLSVYWYQQSLDQGLQFLIQYYNGEERAKGNILERFSAQQFPDLHSELNLSSLELGDSALYFCASGLDSSHGVWYGYTFGSGTRLTVV.